Each of the 15 T cell receptor beta chains below was sequenced from the same sample in a study of vaccination and CD4 T cells after COVID-19. Their specific antigens are unknown. With the Oncomine TCR Beta short-read assay, DNA from cultured CD4+ T cells was sequenced. TCRdb reprocessed the PCR reads with MiXCR, giving one entry per CDR3 protein. The table lists 15,000 to 20,000 distinct CDR3 sequences, 50% to 75% of them singletons, with over 8.5% in the top ten. Described treatment: roughly 10-day PBMC culture with coronavirus spike peptide pools or control peptides (ViraFEST assay). The sample consisted of CD4+ T cells from blood, cultured in vitro. The receptors come from a human donor who had recovered from COVID-19.

J is TRBJ2-2 and V is TRBV7-2, with D tentatively TRBD2 (5 bases). V was shortened by 2 bases and J by 5 bases, with 15 bases between the two germline ends. The CDR3 has 16 amino acids. Germline V gene sequence: CDR1 SGHTA, CDR2 FQGNSA. Here the CDR3 DNA reads TGTGCCAGCAGCTTACCGGTTAGCCGGGGAACCGGGGAGCTGTTTTTT. Translated: CASSLPVSRGTGELFF.

The chain uses TRBV15 and TRBJ1-1, with a weak D call TRBD1 (5 bases). Trimming removed 6 bases from V and 7 bases from J, with 12 bases in between. Per germline, CDR1 LNHNV and CDR2 YYDKDF (reference sequence). The CDR3 is 12 amino acids. CDR3 DNA: TGTGCCACCAGTTGGTGGGGGAATGAAGCTTTCTTT. Protein product: CATSWWGNEAFF.

For this clonotype: It is unclear where the CDR3 begins or ends on the DNA, so no DNA is shown, and the CDR3 is as TCRdb lists it. The chain has TRBV4-1 and TRBJ1-1; TRBD1, as called in the table, went unchecked against the DNA. Termini included, the CDR3 measures 22 amino acids. Germline values: CDR1 MGHRA, CDR2 YSYEKL. CDR3 protein: CASSQPTGSSYEQYFGPGGAFF.

This clonotype was seen a handful of times. The chain carries TRBV6-5 and TRBJ2-3; D remains unclear. The CDR3 spans 14 residues. Germline V gives CDR1 MNHEY, CDR2 SVGAGI. Between the trimmed V and J ends, which lost 2 bases and 4 bases, there was a span of 10 bases. The DNA for the CDR3 is TGTGCCAGCAGTTACCAGGCAGAAGCAGATACGCAGTATTTT. Translation: CASSYQAEADTQYF.

This rearrangement joins TRBV28 to TRBJ1-5, with D unresolved. The CDR3 is made up of 16 amino acids. Looked up from germline, CDR1 is MDHEN and CDR2 is SYDVKM. V was pared by 6 bases and J by 2 bases, with 17 bases between. The CDR3 loop is CASSPMQERGNQPQHF. In DNA, the CDR3 is TGTGCCAGCAGCCCCATGCAGGAACGGGGCAATCAGCCCCAGCATTTT. Looking up the rest from reference TRBV28 and TRBJ1-5 gives the full variable domain: DVKVTQSSRYLVKRTGEKVFLECVQDMDHENMFWYRQDPGLGLRLIYFSYDVKMKEKGDIPEGYSVSREKKERFSLILESASTNQTSMYLCASSPMQERGNQPQHFGDGTRLSIL.

In this sample, this clonotype turned up a few times. The J gene is TRBJ2-2, the V gene TRBV11-2; D gene unclear. V lost 5 bases and J lost 0, with 13 bases in between. CDR3 length equals 16 residues. Germline V gene data show CDR1 as SGHAT and CDR2 as FQNNGV. The CDR3 nucleotides are TGTGCCAGCAGCCCCACCCCTATCGCGAACACCGGGGAGCTGTTTTTT. This encodes CASSPTPIANTGELFF.

The gene calls are TRBV27 and TRBJ2-1; TRBD1 matches 12 bases. CDR1 MNHEY and CDR2 SMNVEV come from the germline V gene (reference sequence). The ends lost 5 bases at V and 7 bases at J; junction bases unmatched: 9. This CDR3 has 16 amino acids. CDR3: CASSRPGTGGLNEQFF. The DNA of the CDR3 is TGTGCCAGCAGTCGACCCGGGACAGGGGGCTTAAATGAGCAGTTCTTC.

This CDR3 reads CASSPRTGVNTEAFF. CDR3 coding DNA: TGTGCCAGCAGCCCTAGGACAGGGGTGAACACTGAAGCTTTCTTT. J is TRBJ1-1 and V is TRBV5-4; TRBD1 aligns across 9 bases. This CDR3 contains 15 residues. Losses at the gene ends were 4 bases for V and 0 bases for J; bases not matched to a gene: 4. Per the germline V gene, CDR1 is SGHNT and CDR2 is YYREEE (reference sequence).

This clonotype came up a few times. The V gene is TRBV4-2, the J gene TRBJ1-1; D may be TRBD1 (5 bases). This CDR3 has 15 residues. Per germline, CDR1 LGHNA and CDR2 YNFKEQ. Trimming removed 0 bases at V and 1 base at J, with 9 bases between. CDR3 sequence: CASSQDQGQNTEAFF. The CDR3 DNA follows: TGTGCCAGCAGCCAAGATCAAGGACAGAACACTGAAGCTTTCTTT.

V usage is TRBV20-1 and J usage is TRBJ2-5, with a weak D call TRBD2 (6 bases). The CDR3 loop spans 13 amino acids. Deletions cut 5 bases from V and 5 bases from J, with 15 bases between. CDR1 is DFQATT, CDR2 SNEGSKA, per germline (reference sequence). The CDR3 DNA follows: TGCAGTGCTGGGAGGTGGGCAGGTGAGACCCAGTACTTC. Translated: CSAGRWAGETQYF.

The genes are TRBV28 and TRBJ2-3; 9 bases match TRBD2. CDR1 and CDR2 from the germline V gene are MDHEN and SYDVKM. V lost 3 bases and J lost 3; bases outside the gene matches: 10. This CDR3 spans 17 amino acids. CDR3 DNA: TGTGCCAGCAGTTTTTGGGGCGGGAGGGAAGGGACAGATACGCAGTATTTT. Translation gives CASSFWGGREGTDTQYF. Drawing the rest from reference TRBV28 and TRBJ2-3, the complete variable domain is DVKVTQSSRYLVKRTGEKVFLECVQDMDHENMFWYRQDPGLGLRLIYFSYDVKMKEKGDIPEGYSVSREKKERFSLILESASTNQTSMYLCASSFWGGREGTDTQYFGPGTRLTVL.

The chain couples TRBV6-5 to TRBJ1-3; 7 bases align to TRBD1. Losses at the gene ends were 4 bases for V and 0 bases for J; bases not matched to a gene: 3. The CDR3 is 15 amino acids. Germline CDR1 and CDR2: MNHEY and SVGAGI. The CDR3 nucleotides read TGTGCCAGCAGTTCGGGACAGAGCTCTGGAAACACCATATATTTT. Its translation: CASSSGQSSGNTIYF.

This chain connects TRBV5-1 to TRBJ2-3, with D hard to call. The CDR3 extends over 13 amino acids. CDR1 is SGHRS and CDR2 is YFSETQ in the germline V gene. Trimming cost V 5 bases and J 3 bases, with 10 bases left between them. The CDR3 nucleotides read TGCGCCAGCAGGCCCCGGGCGACAGATACGCAGTATTTT. This codes for CASRPRATDTQYF.

The rearrangement links TRBV7-3 to TRBJ2-5; D call uncertain. CDR1 and CDR2 from the germline V gene are SGHTA and FQGTGA. This CDR3 has 13 amino acids. Trimming removed 4 bases from V and 5 bases from J, with 11 bases in between. The CDR3 DNA is TGTGCCAGCAGCTCGGGTATAAGGGAGACCCAGTACTTC. Translation gives CASSSGIRETQYF.

This chain joins TRBV6-2 or TRBV6-3 and TRBJ2-7; 9 bases are shared with TRBD2. This CDR3 is built from 14 residues. The trim removed 6 bases at V and 4 bases at J, leaving 7 bases unmatched. Germline V gene data show CDR1 as MNHEY and CDR2 as SVGEGT. In DNA, the CDR3 is TGTGCCAGCAGGTCCTGGCGGGAGGGTTACGAGCAGTACTTC. As protein: CASRSWREGYEQYF.